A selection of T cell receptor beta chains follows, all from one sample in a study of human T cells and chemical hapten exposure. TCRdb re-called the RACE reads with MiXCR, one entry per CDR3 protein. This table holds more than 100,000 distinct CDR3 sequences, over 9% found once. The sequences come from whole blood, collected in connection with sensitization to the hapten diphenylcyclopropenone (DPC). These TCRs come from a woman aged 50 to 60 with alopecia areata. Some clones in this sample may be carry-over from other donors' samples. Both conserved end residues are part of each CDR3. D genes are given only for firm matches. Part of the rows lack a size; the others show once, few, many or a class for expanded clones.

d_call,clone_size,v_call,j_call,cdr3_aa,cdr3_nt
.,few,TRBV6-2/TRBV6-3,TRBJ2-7,CASSPTTRYEQYF,TGTGCCAGCAGCCCGACGACTCGCTACGAGCAGTACTTC
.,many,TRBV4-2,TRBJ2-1,CASSQEERAEQFF,TGTGCCAGCAGCCAAGAGGAGAGAGCTGAGCAGTTCTTC
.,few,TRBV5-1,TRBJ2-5,CASEGDSQETQYF,TGCGCCAGCGAAGGGGACTCACAAGAGACCCAGTACTTC
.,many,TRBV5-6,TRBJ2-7,CASSRPPTSYEQYF,TGTGCCAGCAGTAGACCCCCAACCTCCTACGAGCAGTACTTC
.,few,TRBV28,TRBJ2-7,CASSTSTYEQYF,TGTGCCAGCAGTACTTCTACCTACGAGCAGTACTTC
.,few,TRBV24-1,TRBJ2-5,CATRAPNPETQYF,TGTGCCACCCGCGCCCCCAACCCGGAGACCCAGTACTTC
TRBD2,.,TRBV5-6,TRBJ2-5,CASSLTSGRETQYF,TGTGCCAGCAGCTTGACTAGCGGGAGGGAGACCCAGTACTTC
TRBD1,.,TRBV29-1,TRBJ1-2,CSVEGTGDDGYTF,TGCAGCGTTGAGGGGACAGGGGACGATGGCTACACCTTC
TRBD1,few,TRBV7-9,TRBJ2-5,CASSFPGGEETQYF,TGTGCCAGCAGCTTTCCAGGGGGCGAGGAGACCCAGTACTTC
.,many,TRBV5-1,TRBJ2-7,CASSLKGGAYEQYF,TGCGCCAGCAGCTTGAAGGGGGGGGCCTACGAGCAGTACTTC
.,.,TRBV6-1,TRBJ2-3,CASSGGLFTDTQYF,TGTGCCAGCAGTGGGGGACTGTTCACAGATACGCAGTATTTT
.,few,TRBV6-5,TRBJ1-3,CASAPDLYSGNTIYF,TGTGCCAGCGCCCCCGACCTTTACTCTGGAAACACCATATATTTT
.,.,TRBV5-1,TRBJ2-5,CASSLEGFQETQYF,TGCGCCAGCAGCTTGGAGGGCTTCCAAGAGACCCAGTACTTC
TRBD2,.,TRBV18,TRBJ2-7,CASSRSREGGEQYF,TGTGCCAGCTCACGAAGCCGGGAGGGAGGGGAGCAGTACTTC
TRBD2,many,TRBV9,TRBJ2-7,CASSVAGTSGVGDEQYF,TGTGCCAGCAGCGTAGCAGGGACTAGCGGGGTCGGGGACGAGCAGTACTTC
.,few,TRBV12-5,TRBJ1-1,CASGGAEDPEAFF,TGTGCTAGTGGTGGCGCCGAGGACCCTGAAGCTTTCTTT
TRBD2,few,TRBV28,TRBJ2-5,CASSYLAGDGETQYF,TGTGCCAGCAGTTATCTAGCGGGAGACGGGGAGACCCAGTACTTC
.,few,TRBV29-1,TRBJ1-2,CSVNNANYGYTF,TGCAGCGTTAATAATGCTAACTATGGCTACACCTTC
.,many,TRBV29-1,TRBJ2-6,CSVEEIHSGANVLTF,TGCAGCGTTGAAGAAATCCACTCTGGGGCCAACGTCCTGACTTTC
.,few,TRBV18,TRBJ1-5,CASSPTYSNQPQHF,TGTGCCAGCTCACCAACTTATAGCAATCAGCCCCAGCATTTT
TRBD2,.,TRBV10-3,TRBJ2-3,CAASGGLAESTDTQYF,TGTGCCGCTTCAGGGGGACTAGCGGAAAGCACAGATACGCAGTATTTT
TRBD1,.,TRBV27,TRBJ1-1,CASSTIQGARTEAFF,TGTGCCAGCAGTACGATCCAGGGGGCGCGGACTGAAGCTTTCTTT
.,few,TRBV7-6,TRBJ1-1,CASSLGGAGRGEAFF,TGTGCCAGCAGCTTAGGTGGGGCGGGGAGGGGTGAAGCTTTCTTT
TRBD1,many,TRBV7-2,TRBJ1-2,CASSPAPGQQYGYTF,TGTGCCAGCAGCCCTGCCCCGGGACAGCAATATGGCTACACCTTC
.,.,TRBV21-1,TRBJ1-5,CASSKTVGRRQPQHF,TGTGCCAGCAGCAAGACCGTCGGTAGGAGACAGCCCCAGCATTTT
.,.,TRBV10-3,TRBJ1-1,CATITLEAEAFF,TGTGCCACTATCACCCTTGAGGCTGAAGCTTTCTTT
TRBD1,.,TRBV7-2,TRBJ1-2,CASSQQGQVMDGYTF,TGTGCCAGCAGCCAACAGGGACAGGTGATGGATGGCTACACCTTC